This TCR beta chain was profiled in a study of T cell repertoires in cytomegalovirus infection. General study results and limits: Individuals carrying CMV plus the relevant HLA were identified by cumulative frequency of public TCR beta families.

TCRdb analysed the reads with MiXCR anew, one entry per CDR3 protein. This table has 400,000 to 550,000 distinct CDR3 sequences, approximately 11% appearing once. CDR3 length: 14 amino acids. Trimming left V 3 bases short and J 0 bases short, with 6 bases between. This clonotype was picked up many times. Its antigen is still unknown. Sequenced input: PBMCs. The chain joins TRBV12-3 or TRBV12-4 to TRBJ1-3; D is unclear. The clonotype comes from a human donor in good health (CMV status not recorded). Some clones in this sample may be carry-over from other donors' samples. The CDR3 spells CASSFPTSGNTIYF. CDR3 coding DNA: TGTGCCAGCAGTTTCCCAACCTCTGGAAACACCATATATTTT.